This T cell receptor (beta chain) originates from a study of T cell responses to AZD1222 COVID-19 vaccine (dated by TCRdb to the early 2020s). For context, the study as a whole: TCR sequencing was performed for roughly 250 trial participants, of whom around 200 were given two doses of AZD1222 and around 25 were given two doses of MenACWY control vaccine. Enrollment into the trials was organized by age into subgroups of 18-55, 56-69 and 70-plus years, and those subgroups contained approximately 160, 26 and 62 TCR-sequenced participants, respectively.

Summary of the overall study and its limitations: Epitopes outside the regions mutated in the B.1.351 and B.1.1.7 variants were reportedly recognized by nearly half of the unique spike-specific TCRs. CD4 TCRs associated with the vaccine covered the entire spike protein, and the dominant responses were in regions 160-218 and 743-854. Conclusions about previously exposed vaccinees were limited because only six AZD1222 recipients were SARS-CoV-2 seropositive at baseline. No day 14 peak-response samples were available, so repertoires were characterized only after the peak T cell response. In the small 56-69-year group, the increase in depth fell short of significance, most likely because of low power. After two AZD1222 doses, both the breadth and the depth of spike-specific TCRs were significantly higher than at day 0 and than in MenACWY recipients. Most participants were white British and females outnumbered males, and the authors suggested that clonal diversity may have been underestimated.

This clone came up once. There is no known antigen for this receptor. No much larger clone is present one base from it, and per-base qualities are unavailable. V is pared back by 4 bases and J by 4 bases, with 8 bases lying between the germline termini. Taken from the germline V gene, the CDR1 and CDR2 loops are SGHRS and YFSETQ. The CDR3, cysteine through phenylalanine, is 12 amino acids long. The retained sequence is limited to the CDR3, 36 bases, with the frame set at the first base. The CDR3 regions of human TCRbeta chains were analyzed by immunosequencing. Turning to the authors' computational methods: TCRs in the repertoires were matched against a reference library of SARS-CoV-2-specific TCRs that had been generated with the MIRA antigen-specificity platform. Breadth was defined as the fraction of unique TCRs that were SARS-CoV-2-associated. Depth was defined as the fraction of total T cells that were SARS-CoV-2-associated. Using the MIRA data, each spike-specific TCR was assigned both to the spike region to which the TCR was reactive and to a CD4 or CD8 class. Log10-transformed breadth and depth values were compared by one-way ANOVA with Sidak's multiple comparisons tests. TCRdb's version of the immuneACCESS table is confined to in-frame rearrangements and falls short of the full clone set. An unresolved V gene accounts for under half of the shortfall where checked; the remainder is of unknown origin. D and trimming come from the DNA, and the V and J calls and clone size come from that table. Present in this sample are under 110,000 clones, about nine tenths of which were seen just once. The ten largest make up roughly 8% of the sample.

Read against the paper, the sample's time point label means: about 28 days (+/-7) after the second vaccine dose. AZD1222 recipients with second doses at about 4 weeks or about 12 weeks were pooled, because spike-specific TCR depth and breadth did not differ between schedules. The vaccinee samples were drawn from two UK trials, COV001 and COV002, one of which was a single-blind randomized controlled phase 2/3 trial testing AZD1222 (ChAdOx1 nCoV-19) in healthy adults. For TCRbeta chain sequencing, PBMC samples from trial participants were taken at day 0 and at day 28 after the second dose. The sequence joins TRBV5-1 to TRBJ1-2; no D gene can be assigned with confidence. The TCR was taken from an adult who received the AZD1222 COVID-19 vaccine. The sequencing used peripheral blood, collected 28 days after the second AZD1222 dose. The DNA sequence is TGCGCCAGCAGCACATACAGCTATGGCTACACCTTC. It encodes CASSTYSYGYTF.